This T cell receptor beta chain comes out of a study of naive and memory T cell subsets (dated by TCRdb to the late 2010s). As for the study more broadly: An open-source, UMI-based TCR alpha and beta sequencing pipeline was applied to sorted naive and memory peripheral blood T cell subsets. RNA was DNase-treated and reverse transcribed with TCR constant-region primers, mostly using SuperScript III. Complete agreement was observed between the functional CMV T cell responses and the IgG serology results. What the study reported, not specific to this receptor: The repertoire findings for the naive and memory subsets could not be validated, as no ground truth was available. RNA-based TCR counts may be influenced by expression changes linked to T cell activation and differentiation. Once error correction was done, more than 90% of naive TCR sequences showed up just once, which made the naive abundance distributions much steeper than those of the memory subsets. TCR abundance followed a power law with an exponent that was different for naive and memory subsets but consistent across the three individuals. Gini index rose and Shannon and inverse Simpson diversity fell from naive through CM, EM and EMRA in both CD4 and CD8 cells. A clonotype was defined as a single alpha or beta chain sequence rather than as a paired alpha/beta receptor.

TCR alpha and beta chain libraries were amplified separately from the second PCR step onward. Donor CMV status was determined by IFNgamma production from CD4+ T cells after overnight stimulation of fresh PBMCs with CMV viral lysate. Using Miltenyi beads, CD4 T cells were first positively selected, and CD8 T cells were then positively selected from the CD4-negative fraction. Cells stained for CD3, CD4, CD8, CD45RA, CD27 and a live/dead dye were sorted on a BD Aria II into four subsets by CD45RA and CD27. Blood was obtained from a few healthy volunteers, and the blood from each volunteer was fractionated into CD4 and CD8 T cells and subsequently into four differentiation subsets. Approximately 120 ml of peripheral blood was drawn per donor, and PBMC were isolated by Ficoll-Paque PLUS density-gradient centrifugation. After sorting, cells were lysed in RLT buffer, RNA was extracted using a Qiagen RNeasy kit, and the extracted RNA was stored at -80 degrees C.

Ten or more counts support this clonotype. The antigen it binds to is not known. The sample holds no much larger clone one base away, and base qualities are not on file. Preparation of the library involved UMI-ligation and nested PCR. The beta constant-region primer was an equimolar mix of two oligonucleotides covering both TRBC1 and TRBC2. The ligated cDNA went through four rounds of PCR with nested alpha and beta constant-region primers together with the SP2 primer. A single-stranded oligonucleotide carrying the SP2 primer and a 12-nucleotide UMI was ligated to the 3' end of the cDNA by T4 RNA ligase 1. The ligation reaction was kept at 16 degrees C for roughly 18-24 hours. PCR2 was usually performed as a SYBR Green qPCR and halted at a preset threshold so that over-amplification would not occur. Agencourt AMPure XP magnetic beads were used for all purifications after the first. Library amounts were measured by Qubit and library quality was assessed on a TapeStation, where the main peak was expected at around 650 bp. The pooled libraries were sequenced on an Illumina MiSeq using v2 2x251 paired-end kits, which usually yielded roughly 0.95-2.2 million reads per sample. Each sample library was pooled at about 4.4 nM, and about 4.5-7.5% PhiX was included to improve cluster recognition. Processing in the source paper ran as follows. V and J genes were assigned to Demultiplexor-processed FASTQ reads by Decombinator through tag matching, with a single base-pair mismatch being allowed. By using UMIs, Collapsinator corrected both sequencing errors and the frequency errors caused by PCR heterogeneity. TCRs were translated and CDR3s were extracted from the conserved cysteine to the FGXG phenylalanine by CDR3Translator, with non-productive sequences being flagged. Gini, Shannon entropy and inverse Simpson indices were calculated on repertoires subsampled to equal numbers of UMI-defined TCRs. Within the linear range, a power law was fitted by maximum likelihood to the distributions of clonotype abundance. When run on a single naive CD8 sample, MIGEC and the pipeline yielded similar UMI counts, similar unique TCR numbers and similar clonal distributions. The repertoires were searched for several thousand CMV-associated CDR3 sequences that had been compiled from VDJdb and a published dataset. The public reads were quality trimmed at Q25 with fastp and then assembled into clones with MiXCR by TCRdb, keeping productive beta chains. Every CDR3 protein is listed once, alongside the most common genes and DNA of its rows. TCRdb, not the original authors, processed these V and J calls. The sample table contains 20,000 to 25,000 distinct CDR3 sequences; only one count was recorded for 7% to 10% of them. The top ten hold 20% to 25% of the sample.

Counted from cysteine to phenylalanine, this CDR3 has 12 amino acids. The sequence is cut down to CDR3 DNA, 36 bases in frame from base 1. The germline V gene sets CDR1 to SQVTM and CDR2 to ANQGSEA. V is shortened by 7 bases, J by 6 bases, and the region joining them spans 15 bases. Sample: central memory CD8+ T cells from blood. Per the publication, the cell subset or site label means: central memory, CD45RA- CD27+. The source of this sequence is a human donor in good health. Rearrangement joined TRBV29-1 to TRBJ1-1, with TRBD1 as a weak D call on 6 bases. The bases are TGCAGCGCCGGAACGTCAGGGGCTGAAGCTTTCTTT. This yields the protein CSAGTSGAEAFF.